This T cell receptor beta chain was identified in a study of CD8+CD57+ T cells in acquired aplastic anemia. Previously, flow cytometry had revealed CD8+CD57+ cell expansion in the patients chosen for sequencing. The enrolled patients all had severe acquired aplastic anemia. The study sampled blood from patients who had received no therapy. CDR1 MNHEY and CDR2 SVGAGI come from the germline V gene. The length of the CDR3 is 15 residues. Trimming shortened V by 2 bases and J by 3 bases, and 14 bases separated the two germline ends. TCR beta VDJ combinations and CDR3 sequences were profiled from genomic DNA. From the reads, TCRdb called clonotypes with MiXCR, one entry per CDR3 protein. The table includes 150,000 to 200,000 distinct CDR3 sequences, around half detected once. Whole-study findings and limits: Sharing between patients and controls was observed for twenty-nine CD8+ CDR3 sequences.

A word on this clonotype: Its specificity is unknown.

The specimen sequenced was sorted CD4+, CD8+, or CD8+CD57+ T cells (not recorded which) from PBMCs. The J gene is TRBJ2-7, the V gene TRBV6-5; perhaps TRBD2 as D (6 bases). The sequence was obtained from a human donor with aplastic anemia. CDR3 nucleotide sequence: TGTGCCAGCAGTTACGGCGCGGGAATTAACTACGAGCAGTACTTC. Residues: CASSYGAGINYEQYF.